This T cell receptor (beta chain) was identified during a study of identifying expanded T cells in peripheral blood (dated 2019 in TCRdb). Regarding the research as a whole: Technical replicates were generated by sequencing separate aliquots of the same genomic DNA pool, with four replicates compared pairwise.

Germline trimming amounts to 7 bases on V and 0 bases on J, with 3 as the count of junction bases outside the gene matches. Looking up the germline V gene yields CDR1 SNHLY and CDR2 FYNNEI. Reading from cysteine to phenylalanine, the CDR3 counts 15 amino acids. Only the CDR3 part of the read is kept: 45 bases, read in frame from the first base. The immunoSEQ Assay, which uses bias-controlled multiplex PCR amplification of genomic DNA, was used to profile TCRbeta CDR3 regions. The published analysis was carried out like this. To quantify the absolute abundance of each unique TCRbeta CDR3 region, the sequences were collapsed and filtered. Two models were used to test differential abundance: a binomial model (Fisher-equivalent) and a beta-binomial model that adds time-dependent variance fitted from healthy donors. Clones with fewer than 5 combined templates were removed, and a clone was called differentially abundant if the clone's Benjamini-Hochberg FDR was below 0.01. The form v = (b*log(k)+a)^2 was used to model beta-binomial variance as a function of total template count across the two samples. Entries here come from immuneACCESS through TCRdb and include only in-frame sequences with V and J called. Some clones fail to appear in such tables; in the studies checked, an unresolved V gene covers under half of the shortfall, and the cause of the remainder is unknown. V, J and clone size are taken as reported in that table, and D and trimming were inferred from the DNA itself. Within this sample are 95,000 to 150,000 clones, with 84% of them counted one time only. The ten biggest clones cover 3% to 3.5% of the sample.

General study outcomes and caveats: Variance in clone template counts between roughly 2-week samples significantly increased with total template count across all healthy donors. Between technical replicates the binomial model flagged about 1.2 differentially abundant clones, whereas over around 2 weeks the binomial model flagged about 15 and over about four weeks approximately 20. Across all healthy-donor time intervals, the beta-binomial model significantly lowered both the number of clones called differentially abundant and the false-positive rate. The authors expected that biological variance in healthy repertoires might rise further over much longer intervals, such as months to years.

During the collection period, no immune events, such as infections, were documented for the healthy donors. To calibrate time-dependent variance in a beta-binomial model of T-cell clone differential abundance, blood repertoires from healthy donors were used as a training cohort. The training cohort included around 10 healthy donors, of whom 3 were female and 7 were male. Donor ages ranged from about 29 to 70 years, with an average of around 45 years. Whole blood was collected from each healthy donor at three time points spaced around two weeks apart and obtained from a commercial supplier. Genomic DNA was extracted from unsorted whole blood for immunosequencing. For this clone: Its binding antigen is unknown. There are no base qualities to consult, and no much larger clone falls within one base.

Source material: blood. The sequence came from a person aged 18 to 75 in good health. The V gene is TRBV2 and the J gene is TRBJ1-6; 7 bases in the middle match TRBD1. For the CDR3, the sequence is CASTGDSSYNSPLHF. The sequence in DNA is TGTGCCAGCACCGGGGACAGCTCCTATAATTCACCCCTCCACTTT.